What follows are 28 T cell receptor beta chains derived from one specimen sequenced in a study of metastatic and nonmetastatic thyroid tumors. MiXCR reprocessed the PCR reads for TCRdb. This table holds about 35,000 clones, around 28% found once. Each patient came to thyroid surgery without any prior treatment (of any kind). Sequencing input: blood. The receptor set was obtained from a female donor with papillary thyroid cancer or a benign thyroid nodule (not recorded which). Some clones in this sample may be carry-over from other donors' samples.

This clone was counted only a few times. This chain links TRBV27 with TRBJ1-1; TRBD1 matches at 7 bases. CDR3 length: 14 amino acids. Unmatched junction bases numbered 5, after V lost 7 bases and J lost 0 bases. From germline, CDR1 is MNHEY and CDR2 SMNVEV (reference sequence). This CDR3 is CASKRGQVNTEAFF. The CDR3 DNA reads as TGTGCCAGCAAGAGGGGGCAGGTGAACACTGAAGCTTTCTTT.

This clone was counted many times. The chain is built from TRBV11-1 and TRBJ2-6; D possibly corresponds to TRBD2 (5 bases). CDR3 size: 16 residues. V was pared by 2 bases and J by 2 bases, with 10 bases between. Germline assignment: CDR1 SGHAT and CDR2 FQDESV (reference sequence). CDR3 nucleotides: TGTGCCAGCAGCTTACCGGGGTACACTGGGGCCAACGTCCTGACTTTC. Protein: CASSLPGYTGANVLTF.

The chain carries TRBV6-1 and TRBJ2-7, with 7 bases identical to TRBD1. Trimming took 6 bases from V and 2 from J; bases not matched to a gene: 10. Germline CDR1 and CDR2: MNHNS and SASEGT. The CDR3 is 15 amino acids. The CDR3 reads CASSPGTDFTYEQYF. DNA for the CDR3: TGTGCCAGCAGCCCCGGGACAGACTTTACCTACGAGCAGTACTTC.

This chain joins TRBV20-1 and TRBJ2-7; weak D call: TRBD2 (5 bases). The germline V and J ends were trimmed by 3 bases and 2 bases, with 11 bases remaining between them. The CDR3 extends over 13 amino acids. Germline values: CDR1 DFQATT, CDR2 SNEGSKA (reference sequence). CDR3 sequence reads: CSARTGEPYEQYF. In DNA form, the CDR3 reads TGCAGTGCTAGGACCGGGGAACCCTACGAGCAGTACTTC.

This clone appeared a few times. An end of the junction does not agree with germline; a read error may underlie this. CDR3 sequence reads: CASSLTASGSTIYF. The CDR3 DNA follows: TGTGCCAGCAGTTTGACGGCCTCTGGAAGCACCATATATTTT. The chain links TRBV12-3 or TRBV12-4 to TRBJ1-3; D not resolved. The CDR3 is 14 amino acids.

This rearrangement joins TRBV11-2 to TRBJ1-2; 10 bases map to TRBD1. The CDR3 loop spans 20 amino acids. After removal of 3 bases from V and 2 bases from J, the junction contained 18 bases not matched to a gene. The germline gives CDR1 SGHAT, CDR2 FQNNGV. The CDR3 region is CASSFEEDRGSTDYNYGYTF. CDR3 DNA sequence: TGTGCCAGCAGCTTCGAGGAGGACAGGGGGTCGACGGATTACAACTATGGCTACACCTTC.

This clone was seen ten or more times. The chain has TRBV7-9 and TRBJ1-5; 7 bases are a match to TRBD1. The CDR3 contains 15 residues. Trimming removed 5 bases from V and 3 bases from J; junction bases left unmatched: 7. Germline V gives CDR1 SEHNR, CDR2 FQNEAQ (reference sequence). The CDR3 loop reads CASSMGQTDNQPQHF. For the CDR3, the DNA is TGTGCCAGCAGCATGGGACAGACAGACAATCAGCCCCAGCATTTT.

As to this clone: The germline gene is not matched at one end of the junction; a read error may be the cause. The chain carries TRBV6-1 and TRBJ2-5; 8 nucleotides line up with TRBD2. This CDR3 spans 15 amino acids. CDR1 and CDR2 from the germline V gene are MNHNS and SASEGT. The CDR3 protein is CASRWTSSLQDTQYF. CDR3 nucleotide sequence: TGTGCCAGCAGATGGACTAGCAGTTTACAAGATACCCAGTACTTC.

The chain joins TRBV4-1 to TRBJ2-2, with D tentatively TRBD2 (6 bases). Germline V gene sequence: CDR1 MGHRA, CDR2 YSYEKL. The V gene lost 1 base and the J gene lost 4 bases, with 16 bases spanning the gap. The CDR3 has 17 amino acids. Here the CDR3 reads CASSQGLWEEVTGELFF. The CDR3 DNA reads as TGCGCCAGCAGCCAAGGCTTATGGGAGGAGGTCACCGGGGAGCTGTTTTTT.

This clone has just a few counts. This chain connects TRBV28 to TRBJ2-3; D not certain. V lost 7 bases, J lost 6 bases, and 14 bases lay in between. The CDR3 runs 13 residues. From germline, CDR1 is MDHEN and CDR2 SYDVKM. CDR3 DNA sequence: TGTGCCAGCACCCTCTGGGGTGCTGATACGCAGTATTTT. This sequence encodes CASTLWGADTQYF.

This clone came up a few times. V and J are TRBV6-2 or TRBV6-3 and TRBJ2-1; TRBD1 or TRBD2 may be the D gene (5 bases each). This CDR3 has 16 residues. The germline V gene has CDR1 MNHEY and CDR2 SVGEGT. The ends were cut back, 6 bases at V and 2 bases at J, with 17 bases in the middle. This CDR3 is CASRRDRQGAYNEQFF. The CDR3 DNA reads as TGTGCCAGCAGGAGGGATCGGCAGGGTGCCTACAATGAGCAGTTCTTC.

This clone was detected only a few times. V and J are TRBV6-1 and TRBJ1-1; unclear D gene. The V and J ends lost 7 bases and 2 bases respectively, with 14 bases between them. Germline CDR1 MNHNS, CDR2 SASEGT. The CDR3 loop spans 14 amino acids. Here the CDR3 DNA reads TGTGCCAGCACCTCCGGACGGATCAACACTGAAGCTTTCTTT. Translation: CASTSGRINTEAFF.

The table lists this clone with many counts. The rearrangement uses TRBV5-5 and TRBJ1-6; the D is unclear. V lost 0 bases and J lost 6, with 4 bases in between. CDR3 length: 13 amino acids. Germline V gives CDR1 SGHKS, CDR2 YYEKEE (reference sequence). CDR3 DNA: TGTGCCAGCAGCTTGGGGATTAATTCACCCCTCCACTTT. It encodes CASSLGINSPLHF.

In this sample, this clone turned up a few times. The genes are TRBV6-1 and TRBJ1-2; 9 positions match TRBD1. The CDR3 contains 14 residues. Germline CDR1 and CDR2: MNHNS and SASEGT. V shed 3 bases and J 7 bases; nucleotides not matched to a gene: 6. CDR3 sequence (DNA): TGTGCCAGCAGTGATCGCCGACAGGGGGTTGGCTACACCTTC. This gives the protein CASSDRRQGVGYTF.

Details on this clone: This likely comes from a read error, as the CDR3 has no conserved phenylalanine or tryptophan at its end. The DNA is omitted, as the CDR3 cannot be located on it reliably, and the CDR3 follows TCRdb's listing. The CDR3 loop is CASMRGNPEAFL. V and J are TRBV19 and TRBJ1-1. Germline CDR1 is LNHDA and CDR2 is SQIVND (reference sequence). The CDR3 sequence runs 12 residues, both termini included.

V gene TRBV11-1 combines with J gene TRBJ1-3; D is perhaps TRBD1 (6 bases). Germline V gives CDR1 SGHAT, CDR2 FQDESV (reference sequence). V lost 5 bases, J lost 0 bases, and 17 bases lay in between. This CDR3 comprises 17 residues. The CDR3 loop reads CASSRMDGGFSGNTIYF. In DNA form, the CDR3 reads TGTGCCAGCAGCCGAATGGATGGGGGCTTCTCTGGAAACACCATATATTTT.

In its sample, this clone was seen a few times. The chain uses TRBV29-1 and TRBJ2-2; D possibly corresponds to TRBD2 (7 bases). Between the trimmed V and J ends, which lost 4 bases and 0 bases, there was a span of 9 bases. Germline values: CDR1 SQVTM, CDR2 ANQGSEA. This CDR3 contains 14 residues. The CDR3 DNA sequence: TGCAGCGTTGCGCGGGGGCCGAACACCGGGGAGCTGTTTTTT. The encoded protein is CSVARGPNTGELFF.

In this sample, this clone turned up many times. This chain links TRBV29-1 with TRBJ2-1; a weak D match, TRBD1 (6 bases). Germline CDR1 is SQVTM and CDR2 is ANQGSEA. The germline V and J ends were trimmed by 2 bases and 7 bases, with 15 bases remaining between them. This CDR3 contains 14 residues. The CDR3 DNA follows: TGCAGCGTTGAAATAGGGACAACGGTGAATGAGCAGTTCTTC. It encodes CSVEIGTTVNEQFF.

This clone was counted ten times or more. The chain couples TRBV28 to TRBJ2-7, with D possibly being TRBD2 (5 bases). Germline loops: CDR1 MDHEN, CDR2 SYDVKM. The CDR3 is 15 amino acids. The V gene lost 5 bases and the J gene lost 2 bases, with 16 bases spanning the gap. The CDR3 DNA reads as TGTGCCAGCAGTCCAACCGGACTGCTGGCCTACGAGCAGTACTTC. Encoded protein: CASSPTGLLAYEQYF.

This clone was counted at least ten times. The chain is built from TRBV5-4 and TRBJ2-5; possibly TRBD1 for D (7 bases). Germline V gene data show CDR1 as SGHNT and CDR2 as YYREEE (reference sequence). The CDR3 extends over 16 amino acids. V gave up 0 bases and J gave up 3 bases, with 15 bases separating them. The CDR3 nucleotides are TGTGCCAGCAGCTTGGATCTCCAGGGGGGTAAAGAGACCCAGTACTTC. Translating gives CASSLDLQGGKETQYF.

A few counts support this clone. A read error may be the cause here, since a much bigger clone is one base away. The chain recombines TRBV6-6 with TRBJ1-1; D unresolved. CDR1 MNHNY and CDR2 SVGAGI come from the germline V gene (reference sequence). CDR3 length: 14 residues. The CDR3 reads CAGSYSLGGTEAFF. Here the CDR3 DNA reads TGTGCCGGCAGTTACTCACTCGGTGGGACTGAAGCTTTCTTT.

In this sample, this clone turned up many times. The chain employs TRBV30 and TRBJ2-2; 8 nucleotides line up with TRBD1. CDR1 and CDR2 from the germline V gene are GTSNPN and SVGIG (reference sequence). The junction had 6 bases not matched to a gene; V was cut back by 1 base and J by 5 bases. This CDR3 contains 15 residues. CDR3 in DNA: TGTGCCTGGAGTGAACTGGACAGGGAGACCGGGGAGCTGTTTTTT. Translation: CAWSELDRETGELFF.

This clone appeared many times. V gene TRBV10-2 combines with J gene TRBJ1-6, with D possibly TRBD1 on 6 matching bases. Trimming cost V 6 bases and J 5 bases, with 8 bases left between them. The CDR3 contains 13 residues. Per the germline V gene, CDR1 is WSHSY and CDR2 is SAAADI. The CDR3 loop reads CASRGGNNSPLHF. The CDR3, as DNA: TGCGCCAGCAGAGGGGGGAATAATTCACCCCTCCACTTT.

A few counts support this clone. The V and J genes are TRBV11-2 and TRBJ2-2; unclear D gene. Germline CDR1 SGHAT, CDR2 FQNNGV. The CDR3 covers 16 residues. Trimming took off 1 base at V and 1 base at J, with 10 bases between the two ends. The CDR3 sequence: CASSLGVWKNTGELFF. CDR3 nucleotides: TGTGCCAGCAGCTTAGGTGTTTGGAAGAACACCGGGGAGCTGTTTTTT.

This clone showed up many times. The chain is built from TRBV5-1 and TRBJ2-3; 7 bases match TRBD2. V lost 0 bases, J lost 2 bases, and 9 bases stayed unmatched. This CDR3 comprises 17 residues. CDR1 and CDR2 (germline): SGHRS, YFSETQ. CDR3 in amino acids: CASSLGRGGWDTDTQYF. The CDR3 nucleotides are TGCGCCAGCAGCTTGGGACGCGGGGGATGGGACACAGATACGCAGTATTTT.

As DNA, the CDR3 is TGTGCCAGCAGTGAGGTTGGGGGGACAGGTCAAGATACGCAGTATTTT. Translation: CASSEVGGTGQDTQYF. The chain couples TRBV6-1 to TRBJ2-3; 8 bases fit TRBD1. Losses at the gene ends were 3 bases for V and 5 bases for J; bases not matched to a gene: 10. The CDR3 is 16 amino acids. Germline loops: CDR1 MNHNS, CDR2 SASEGT.

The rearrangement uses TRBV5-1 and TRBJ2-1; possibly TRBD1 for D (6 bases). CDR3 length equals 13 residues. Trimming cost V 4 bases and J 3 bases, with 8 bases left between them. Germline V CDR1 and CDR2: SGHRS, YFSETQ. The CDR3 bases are TGCGCCAGCAGCCGGGACAACTACAATGAGCAGTTCTTC. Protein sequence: CASSRDNYNEQFF.

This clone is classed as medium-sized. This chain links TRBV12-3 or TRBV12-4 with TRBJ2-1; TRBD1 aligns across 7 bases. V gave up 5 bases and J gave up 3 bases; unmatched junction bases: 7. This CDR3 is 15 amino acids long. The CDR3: CASSRDSFNYNEQFF. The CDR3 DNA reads TGTGCCAGCAGTCGGGACAGTTTCAACTACAATGAGCAGTTCTTC.